The 9 T cell receptor beta chains below all came from one sample that was sequenced in a study of monozygotic twins with inflammatory bowel disease. Reanalyzing the 5' RACE reads, TCRdb keeps one entry per CDR3 protein, without DNA. This sample contains fewer than 450,000 distinct CDR3 sequences. Sequencing used blood. These receptors were taken from a human donor with ulcerative colitis or Crohn's disease, or a healthy co-twin of an affected twin (not recorded which).

V is TRBV20-1 and J is TRBJ1-5; without DNA, the TCRdb call of TRBD1 cannot be checked. Per germline, CDR1 DFQATT and CDR2 SNEGSKA (reference sequence). The CDR3 consists of 12 residues. The CDR3 is CSVVRGNQPQHF.

This chain joins TRBV5-4 and TRBJ1-3. This CDR3 has 17 amino acids. The germline CDR1 and CDR2 sequences are SGHNT and YYREEE (reference sequence). CDR3 loop: CASSLSNRSPSGNTIYF.

The chain recombines TRBV29-1 with TRBJ1-1. Germline values: CDR1 SQVTM, CDR2 ANQGSEA. There are 12 residues in the CDR3. The CDR3: CSVVPAGTEAFF.

V usage is TRBV6-5 and J usage is TRBJ2-3; TCRdb's D gene call, TRBD2, goes unchecked for lack of DNA. Looked up from germline, CDR1 is MNHEY and CDR2 is SVGAGI. The CDR3 has 17 amino acids. The CDR3 is CASSYSGLAGNTDTQYF.

V is TRBV20-1 and J is TRBJ2-7; lacking DNA, the TRBD2 call made by TCRdb goes unchecked. This CDR3 has 15 amino acids. The germline gives CDR1 DFQATT, CDR2 SNEGSKA (reference sequence). CDR3 loop: CSARALGTSQGEQYF.

V gene TRBV6-2 or TRBV6-3 combines with J gene TRBJ2-2; TCRdb designates TRBD1, a call that cannot be tested without DNA. The germline CDR1 and CDR2 sequences are MNHEY and SVGEGT. The CDR3 spans 12 residues. CDR3 region: CASSYRGGELFF.

The rearrangement joins TRBV5-1 to TRBJ2-3; TCRdb's assignment of TRBD1 cannot be checked, as there is no DNA. CDR1 and CDR2 from the germline V gene are SGHRS and YFSETQ. This CDR3 has 15 amino acids. CDR3 loop: CASSPQGSNTDTQYF.

The rearrangement joins TRBV10-3 to TRBJ2-7; TCRdb's D call of TRBD1 is untestable without DNA. The CDR3 has 14 residues. Germline loops: CDR1 ENHRY, CDR2 SYGVKD. This CDR3 is CAIMSGTGGYEQYF.

The gene calls are TRBV7-3 and TRBJ2-6; the D call from TCRdb, TRBD1, cannot be confirmed without DNA. The CDR3 runs 18 residues. The V gene's germline CDR1 is SGHTA and CDR2 FQGTGA. The CDR3 reads CASSPGQGAFSGANVLTF.